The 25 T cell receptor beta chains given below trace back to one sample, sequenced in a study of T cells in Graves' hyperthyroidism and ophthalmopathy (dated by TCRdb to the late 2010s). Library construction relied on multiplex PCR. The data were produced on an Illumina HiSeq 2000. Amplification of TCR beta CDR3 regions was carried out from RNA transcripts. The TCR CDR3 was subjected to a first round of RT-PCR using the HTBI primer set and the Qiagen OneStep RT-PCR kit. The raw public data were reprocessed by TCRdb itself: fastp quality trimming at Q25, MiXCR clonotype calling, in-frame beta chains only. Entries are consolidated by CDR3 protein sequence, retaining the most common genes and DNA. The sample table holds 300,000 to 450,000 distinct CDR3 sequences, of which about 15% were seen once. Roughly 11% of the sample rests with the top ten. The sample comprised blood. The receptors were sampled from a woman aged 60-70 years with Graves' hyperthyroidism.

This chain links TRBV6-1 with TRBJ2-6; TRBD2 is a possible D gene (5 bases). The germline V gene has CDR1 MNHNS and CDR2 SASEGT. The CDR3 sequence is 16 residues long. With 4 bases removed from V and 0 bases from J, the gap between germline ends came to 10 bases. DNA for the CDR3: TGTGCCAGCAGTGGGAGACGGGGCTCTGGGGCCAACGTCCTGACTTTC. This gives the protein CASSGRRGSGANVLTF.

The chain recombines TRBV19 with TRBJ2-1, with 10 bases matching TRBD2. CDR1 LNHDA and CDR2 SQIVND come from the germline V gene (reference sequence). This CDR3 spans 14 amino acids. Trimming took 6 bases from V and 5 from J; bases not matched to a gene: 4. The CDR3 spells CASRPTSGNNEQFF. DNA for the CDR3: TGTGCCAGTAGACCAACTAGCGGGAACAATGAGCAGTTCTTC.

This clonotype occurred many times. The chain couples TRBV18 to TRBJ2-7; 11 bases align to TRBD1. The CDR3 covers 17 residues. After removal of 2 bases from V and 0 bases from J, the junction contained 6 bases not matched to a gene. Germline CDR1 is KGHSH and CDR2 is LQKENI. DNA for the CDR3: TGTGCCAGCTCACCAGGGACAGGGGGACACCACTCCTACGAGCAGTACTTC. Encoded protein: CASSPGTGGHHSYEQYF.

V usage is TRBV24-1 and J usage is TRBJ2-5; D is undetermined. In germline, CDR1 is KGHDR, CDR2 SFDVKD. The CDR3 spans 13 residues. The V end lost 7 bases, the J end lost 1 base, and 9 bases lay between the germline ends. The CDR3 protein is CATSTPSQETQYF. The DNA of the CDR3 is TGTGCCACCAGCACCCCTTCCCAAGAGACCCAGTACTTC.

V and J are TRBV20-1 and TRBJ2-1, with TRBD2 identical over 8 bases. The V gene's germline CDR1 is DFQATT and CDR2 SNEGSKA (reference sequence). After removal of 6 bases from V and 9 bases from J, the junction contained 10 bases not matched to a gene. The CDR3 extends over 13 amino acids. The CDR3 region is CSAPREGKSEQFF. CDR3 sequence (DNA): TGCAGTGCCCCCCGGGAGGGGAAATCTGAGCAGTTCTTC.

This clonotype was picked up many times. CDR3 sequence reads: CASSYHRGPGNTIYF. The CDR3 bases are TGTGCCAGCAGCTACCACAGGGGGCCTGGAAACACCATATATTTT. This chain uses TRBV28 with TRBJ1-3; 9 bases are shared with TRBD1. The trim removed 6 bases at V and 2 bases at J, leaving 5 bases unmatched. The CDR3 extends over 15 amino acids. CDR1 is MDHEN and CDR2 is SYDVKM in the germline V gene.

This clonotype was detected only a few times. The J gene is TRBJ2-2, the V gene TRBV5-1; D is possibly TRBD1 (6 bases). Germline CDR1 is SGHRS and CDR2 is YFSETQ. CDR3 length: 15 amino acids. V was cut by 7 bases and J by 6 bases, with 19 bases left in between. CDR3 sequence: CASATGTAVPGELFF. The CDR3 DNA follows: TGCGCCAGCGCAACAGGGACCGCGGTGCCCGGGGAGCTGTTTTTT.

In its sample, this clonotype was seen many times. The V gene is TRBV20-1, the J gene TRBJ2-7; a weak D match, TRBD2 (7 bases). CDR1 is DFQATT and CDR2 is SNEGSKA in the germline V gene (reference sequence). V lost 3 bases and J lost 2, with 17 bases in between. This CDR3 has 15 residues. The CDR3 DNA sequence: TGCAGTGCTAGGGGAGGGGGTGGGAACCCCTACGAGCAGTACTTC. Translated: CSARGGGGNPYEQYF.

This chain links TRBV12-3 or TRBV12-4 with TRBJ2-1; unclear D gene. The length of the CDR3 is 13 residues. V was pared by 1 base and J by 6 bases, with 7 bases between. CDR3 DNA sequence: TGTGCCAGCAGTTTAGGGAGAATCAATGAGCAGTTCTTC. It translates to CASSLGRINEQFF.

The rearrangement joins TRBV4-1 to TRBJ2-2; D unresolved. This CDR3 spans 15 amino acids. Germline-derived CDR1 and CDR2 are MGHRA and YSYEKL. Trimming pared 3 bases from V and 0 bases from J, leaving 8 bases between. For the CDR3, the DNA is TGCGCCAGCAGCCAGCCAGGATCGAACACCGGGGAGCTGTTTTTT. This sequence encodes CASSQPGSNTGELFF.

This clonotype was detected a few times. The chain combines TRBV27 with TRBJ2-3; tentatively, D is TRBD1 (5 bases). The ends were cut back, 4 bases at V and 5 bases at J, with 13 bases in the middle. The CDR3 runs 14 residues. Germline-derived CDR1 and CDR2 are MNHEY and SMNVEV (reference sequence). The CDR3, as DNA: TGTGCCAGCAGTTGGGGCGCAGGGATAGATACGCAGTATTTT. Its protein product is CASSWGAGIDTQYF.

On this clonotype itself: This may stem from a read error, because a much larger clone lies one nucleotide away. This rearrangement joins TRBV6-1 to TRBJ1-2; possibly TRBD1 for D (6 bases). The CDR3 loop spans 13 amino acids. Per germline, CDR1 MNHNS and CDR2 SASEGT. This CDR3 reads CVSSRGAYYGYTF. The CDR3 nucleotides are TGTGTCAGCAGCCGGGGGGCGTACTATGGCTACACCTTC.

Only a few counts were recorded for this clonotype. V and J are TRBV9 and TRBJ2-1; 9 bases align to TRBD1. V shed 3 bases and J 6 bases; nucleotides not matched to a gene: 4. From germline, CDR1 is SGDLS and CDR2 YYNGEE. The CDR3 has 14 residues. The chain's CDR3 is CASSARTGANEQFF. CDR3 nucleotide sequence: TGTGCCAGCAGCGCAAGGACAGGGGCCAATGAGCAGTTCTTC.

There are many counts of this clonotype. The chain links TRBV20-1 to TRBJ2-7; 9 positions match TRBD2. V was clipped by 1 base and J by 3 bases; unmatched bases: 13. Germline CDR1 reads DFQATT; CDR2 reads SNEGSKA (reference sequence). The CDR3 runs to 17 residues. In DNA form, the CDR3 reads TGCAGTGCTAGAGCTAGGGCTAGCGGGATTCTGTACTACGAGCAGTACTTC. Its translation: CSARARASGILYYEQYF.

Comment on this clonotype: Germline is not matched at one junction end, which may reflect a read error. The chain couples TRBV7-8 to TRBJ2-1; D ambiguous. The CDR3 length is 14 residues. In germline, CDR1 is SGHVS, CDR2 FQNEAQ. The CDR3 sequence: CASRGWVSCNEQFF. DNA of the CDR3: TGTGCCAGCAGGGGGTGGGTTTCCTGCAATGAGCAGTTCTTC.

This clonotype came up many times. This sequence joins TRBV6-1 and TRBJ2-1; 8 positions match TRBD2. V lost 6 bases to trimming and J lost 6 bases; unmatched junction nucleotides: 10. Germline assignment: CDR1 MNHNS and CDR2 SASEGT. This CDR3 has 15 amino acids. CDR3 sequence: CASSVSGKWGNEQFF. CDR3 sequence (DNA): TGTGCCAGCAGCGTTAGCGGGAAATGGGGCAATGAGCAGTTCTTC.

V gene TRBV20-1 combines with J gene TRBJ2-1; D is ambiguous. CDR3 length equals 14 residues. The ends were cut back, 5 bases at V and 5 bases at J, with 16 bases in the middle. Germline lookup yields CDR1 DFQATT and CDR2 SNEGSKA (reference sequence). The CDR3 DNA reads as TGCAGTGCTTCTTCTACGACTGCAGACAATGAGCAGTTCTTC. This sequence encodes CSASSTTADNEQFF.

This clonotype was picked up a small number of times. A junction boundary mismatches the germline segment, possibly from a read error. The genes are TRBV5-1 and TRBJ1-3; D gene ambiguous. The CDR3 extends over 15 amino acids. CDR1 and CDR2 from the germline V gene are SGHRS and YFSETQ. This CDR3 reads CASSLRPDPGNTIYF. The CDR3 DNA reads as TGTGCCAGCAGCTTACGTCCAGACCCTGGAAACACCATATATTTT.

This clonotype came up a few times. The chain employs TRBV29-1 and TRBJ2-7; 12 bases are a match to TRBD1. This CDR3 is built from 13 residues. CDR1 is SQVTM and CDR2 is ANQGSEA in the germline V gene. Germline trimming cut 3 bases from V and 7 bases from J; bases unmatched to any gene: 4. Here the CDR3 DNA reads TGCAGCGTTGATGGGACAGGGGGCAGAGAGCAGTACTTC. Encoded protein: CSVDGTGGREQYF.

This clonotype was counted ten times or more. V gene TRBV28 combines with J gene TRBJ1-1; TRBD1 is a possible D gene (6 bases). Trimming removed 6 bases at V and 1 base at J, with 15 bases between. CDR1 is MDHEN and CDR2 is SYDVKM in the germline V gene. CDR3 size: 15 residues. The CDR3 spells CASRTNRDRNTEAFF. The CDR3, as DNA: TGTGCCAGCAGGACAAACAGGGACCGGAACACTGAAGCTTTCTTT.

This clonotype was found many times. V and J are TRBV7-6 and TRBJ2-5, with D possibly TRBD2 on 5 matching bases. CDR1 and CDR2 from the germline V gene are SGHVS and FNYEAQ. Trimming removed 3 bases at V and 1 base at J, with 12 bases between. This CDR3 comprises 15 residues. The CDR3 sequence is CASSFPGSGQETQYF. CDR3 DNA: TGTGCCAGCAGCTTTCCCGGCAGCGGCCAAGAGACCCAGTACTTC.

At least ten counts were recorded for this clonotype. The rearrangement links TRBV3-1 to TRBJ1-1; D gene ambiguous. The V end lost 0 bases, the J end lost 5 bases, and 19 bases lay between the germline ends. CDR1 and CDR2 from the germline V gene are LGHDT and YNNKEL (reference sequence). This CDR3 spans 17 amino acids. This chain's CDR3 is CASSQEVLIGLRTEAFF. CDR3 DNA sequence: TGTGCCAGCAGCCAAGAAGTCCTTATCGGCCTGAGAACTGAAGCTTTCTTT.

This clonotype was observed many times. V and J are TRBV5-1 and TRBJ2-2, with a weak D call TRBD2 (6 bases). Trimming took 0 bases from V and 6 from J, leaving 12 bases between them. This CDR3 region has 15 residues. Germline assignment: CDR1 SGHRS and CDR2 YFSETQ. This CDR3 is CASSLEEGKAGELFF. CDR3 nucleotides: TGCGCCAGCAGCTTGGAGGAGGGTAAAGCCGGGGAGCTGTTTTTT.

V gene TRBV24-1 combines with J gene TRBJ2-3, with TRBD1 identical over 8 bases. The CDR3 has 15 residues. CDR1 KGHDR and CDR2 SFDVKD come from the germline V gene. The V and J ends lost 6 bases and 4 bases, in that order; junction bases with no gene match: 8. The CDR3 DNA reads TGTGCCACCAGTACTATAGGACAGGGCGCAGATACGCAGTATTTT. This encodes CATSTIGQGADTQYF.

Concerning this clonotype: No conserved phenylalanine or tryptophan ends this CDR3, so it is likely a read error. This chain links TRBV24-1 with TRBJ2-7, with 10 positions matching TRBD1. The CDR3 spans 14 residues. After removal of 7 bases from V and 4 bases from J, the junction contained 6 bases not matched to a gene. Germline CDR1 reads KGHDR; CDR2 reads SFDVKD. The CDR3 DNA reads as TGTGCCACCAGCCCGGGACAGGGGACATACGAGCAGTACCTC. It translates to CATSPGQGTYEQYL.